These T cell receptor beta chains were read from a single sample in a study of CD8+ T cells in alopecia areata. Sequencing was performed with immunoSEQ multiplex PCR; in TCRdb, only in-frame clones are kept and a portion is missing. The table lists around 300,000 clones, around 64% of them singletons, with about 0.93% in the top ten. The specimen was CD4+ T cells sorted from blood, collected around week 53, from a patient treated with tofacitinib. The receptors were sampled from a human donor with alopecia areata. The CDR3 runs from the conserved cysteine through the conserved F or W. A D gene is named only where the DNA matches it firmly. Some rows mark clone size as missing; the rest say once, few, many or name a class of expanded clone.

TGTGCCAGCTCACCCCGACAGGGGGTTGAAGCTTTCTTT	CASSPRQGVEAFF	-	TRBD1	TRBV18	TRBJ1-1	13
TGTGCCAGCAGTGACAGGGTCAACGAGCAGTACTTC	CASSDRVNEQYF	-	-	TRBV25-1	TRBJ2-7	12
TGTGCCGGACAGGGGGTCAGCAAAAACATTCAGTACTTC	CAGQGVSKNIQYF	few	TRBD1	TRBV7-9	TRBJ2-4	13
TGTGCCAGCAGCGTAGAGGCAGGCGATTATAATTCACCCCTCCACTTT	CASSVEAGDYNSPLHF	few	-	TRBV9	TRBJ1-6	16
TGTGCCAGCAGCTTAGCGCTCCAGGGAGTGAACACTGAAGCTTTCTTT	CASSLALQGVNTEAFF	-	-	TRBV13	TRBJ1-1	16
TGTGCCAGCAGCTTTGGACTAGCGGGGGCCTCCGCCGGGGAGCTGTTTTTT	CASSFGLAGASAGELFF	-	TRBD2	TRBV9	TRBJ2-2	17
TGTGCCACCAGCAGAGATGGCCGAATCGAGGGGACCCGCAATCAGCCCCAGCATTTT	CATSRDGRIEGTRNQPQHF	-	-	TRBV15	TRBJ1-5	19
TGTGCCAGCAGTGAAGCGGGGAATTGGCAGCCCCAGCATTTT	CASSEAGNWQPQHF	-	-	TRBV2	TRBJ1-5	14
TGTGCCAGCAGCTTAGGGACAGGGGGTCGTGATCAGCCCCAGCATTTT	CASSLGTGGRDQPQHF	-	TRBD1	TRBV7-2	TRBJ1-5	16
TGTGCCAGCAGCTTAGTGGGGTTTACCTACGAGCAGTACTTC	CASSLVGFTYEQYF	-	-	TRBV7-2	TRBJ2-7	14
TGTGCCACCAGCAGAGATCAGGGGATTTACGAGCAGTACTTC	CATSRDQGIYEQYF	few	-	TRBV15	TRBJ2-7	14
TGCAGTGCTAGTGAAGGAATGGGGCAGTACTTC	CSASEGMGQYF	-	-	TRBV20-1	TRBJ2-7	11
TGTGCCAGTAAAACGGGACAGGCCGCAGATACGCAGTATTTT	CASKTGQAADTQYF	few	TRBD1	TRBV6-6	TRBJ2-3	14
TGTGCCAGCAGTACTACTGGGGACACTGAAGCTTTCTTT	CASSTTGDTEAFF	-	-	TRBV11-2	TRBJ1-1	13
TGTGCCTGGAGTGGTGAATACGAGCAGTACTTC	CAWSGEYEQYF	few	-	TRBV30	TRBJ2-7	11
TGTGCCAGCAGCCAAGACAGGGGAGACTATGGCTACACCTTC	CASSQDRGDYGYTF	-	TRBD1	TRBV7-3	TRBJ1-2	14
TGTGCCTGGGGAAGGGGACAACCTGAAGCTTTCTTT	CAWGRGQPEAFF	-	-	TRBV30	TRBJ1-1	12
TGCAGCGCTTTTGACAGGGAGCGATGGGCTTTCTTT	CSAFDRERWAFF	-	TRBD1	TRBV29-1	TRBJ1-1	12
TGTGCTAGCAGCTTCGGACTTTCAGATACGCAGTATTTT	CASSFGLSDTQYF	-	-	TRBV7-7	TRBJ2-3	13
TGCAGCGTCCGGGACAGGGTCTACGAGCAGTACTTC	CSVRDRVYEQYF	-	TRBD1	TRBV29-1	TRBJ2-7	12
TGCGCCAGCAGCCTCGGCAGAAACACCGGGGAGCTGTTTTTT	CASSLGRNTGELFF	-	-	TRBV4-3	TRBJ2-2	14
TGTGCCAGCCAGACTATTACGCAAGAGACCCAGTACTTC	CASQTITQETQYF	-	-	TRBV6-5	TRBJ2-5	13
TGCAGTGCTAGCCATACAGACGAGCAGTACTTC	CSASHTDEQYF	once	-	TRBV20-1	TRBJ2-7	11
TGTGCCAGTAGTATAACGGGACAGGGGTTCGGACAGCCCCAGCATTTT	CASSITGQGFGQPQHF	-	TRBD1	TRBV19	TRBJ1-5	16
TGTGCCAGCAGCTTGGACCCGGGGAACCAAAAACTGTTTTTT	CASSLDPGNQKLFF	-	-	TRBV5-4	TRBJ1-4	14
TGCAGCGTTGTGGGGCAGGCGTACAATGAGCAGTTCTTC	CSVVGQAYNEQFF	-	-	TRBV29-1	TRBJ2-1	13
TGTGCCAGCAGGACCCAGGTTGATACGCAGTATTTT	CASRTQVDTQYF	-	-	TRBV2	TRBJ2-3	12
TGTGCCATCAGGTCCGATACGCAGTATTTT	CAIRSDTQYF	few	-	TRBV2	TRBJ2-3	10
TGCGCCAGCAGCTTGAGTCCCCAGCGGACAGATACGCAGTATTTT	CASSLSPQRTDTQYF	few	-	TRBV5-1	TRBJ2-3	15
TGCGCCAGCAGCTTAGGGGCTACTGGGGCCAACGTCCTGACTTTC	CASSLGATGANVLTF	-	-	TRBV5-1	TRBJ2-6	15
TGTGCCAGCAACCAGGGTGGTCTCTCCTACGAGCAGTACTTC	CASNQGGLSYEQYF	-	-	TRBV7-9	TRBJ2-7	14
TGCAGCGTTTTAGGCTCTGGGGCCAACGTCCTGACTTTC	CSVLGSGANVLTF	-	-	TRBV29-1	TRBJ2-6	13
TGTGCCAGCAGCTTAGGGGGGGGCAATCAGCCCCAGCATTTT	CASSLGGGNQPQHF	few	-	TRBV7-2	TRBJ1-5	14
TGCAGCGTTCCGGACAGGGCCAGCGGCTACACCTTC	CSVPDRASGYTF	once	TRBD1	TRBV29-1	TRBJ1-2	12
TGTGCCAGCAGCTTGCCAGGACAAGGAAGTGGGATTCAGTACTTC	CASSLPGQGSGIQYF	-	-	TRBV5-6	TRBJ2-4	15
TGTGCCAGCAGGGCGGGGAGCTCCTATAATTCACCCCTCCACTTT	CASRAGSSYNSPLHF	-	-	TRBV27	TRBJ1-6	15
TGCGCCAGCAGCTTGGTGCAGGGCGTTGAGCAGTTCTTC	CASSLVQGVEQFF	few	-	TRBV5-1	TRBJ2-1	13
TGTGCCAGCAGCTTAGACAGGGTTAACTATGGCTACACCTTC	CASSLDRVNYGYTF	-	-	TRBV7-2	TRBJ1-2	14
TGCGCCAGCAGCTTGGAGGGCCCAGCTAACTATGGCTACACCTTC	CASSLEGPANYGYTF	-	-	TRBV5-1	TRBJ1-2	15
TGCAGCGGCCTCGGACAGCACACTGAAGCTTTCTTT	CSGLGQHTEAFF	-	-	TRBV29-1	TRBJ1-1	12
TGTGCCAGCAGTGTCGGAGGCGCTGCCAAAAACATTCAGTACTTC	CASSVGGAAKNIQYF	-	-	TRBV25-1	TRBJ2-4	15
TGTGCCTGGACGGCGGGTTTGTCTGGCTACACCTTC	CAWTAGLSGYTF	once	-	TRBV30	TRBJ1-2	12
TGTGCCAGCAGTGACTCGTTTAGAACCAACACCGGGGAGCTGTTTTTT	CASSDSFRTNTGELFF	-	-	TRBV6-4	TRBJ2-2	16
TGCGCCAGCAGCCAACCGACCAGACAGGGGGAAAACAATGAGCAGTTCTTC	CASSQPTRQGENNEQFF	-	TRBD1	TRBV4-1	TRBJ2-1	17
TGTGCCTGGACCCAGGGCCCCGGGTACGAGCAGTACTTC	CAWTQGPGYEQYF	-	-	TRBV30	TRBJ2-7	13
TGTGCCACCAGCAGAGGCAGGCACGTGATGCCCCAGCATTTT	CATSRGRHVMPQHF	-	-	TRBV15	TRBJ1-5	14
TGTGCCTTCCGCAGGGGGCGGTGGAATGAGCAGTTCTTC	CAFRRGRWNEQFF	-	TRBD1	TRBV30	TRBJ2-1	13
TGTGCCAGCAGCTTAATTGGGGGATACTCCTACGAGCAGTACTTC	CASSLIGGYSYEQYF	once	-	TRBV7-2	TRBJ2-7	15
TGTGCCAGCAGCCCTAGGGTTGTGGGGACCGCTGCCTACGAGCAGTACTTC	CASSPRVVGTAAYEQYF	-	-	TRBV9	TRBJ2-7	17
TGTGCCAGCAGCGTACTCACACGGGGAAACACCATATATTTT	CASSVLTRGNTIYF	-	-	TRBV5-6	TRBJ1-3	14
TGTGCCAGCAGTTACCGGGACAGGGACATGAACACTGAAGCTTTCTTT	CASSYRDRDMNTEAFF	-	TRBD1	TRBV6-5	TRBJ1-1	16
TGTGCCAGCAGCAAGGACAGGGAGAGGAATCAGCCCCAGCATTTT	CASSKDRERNQPQHF	-	TRBD1	TRBV7-8	TRBJ1-5	15
TGTGCCAGCAGCTTGGGGGCGTCTGGGGCCAACGTCCTGACTTTC	CASSLGASGANVLTF	few	-	TRBV5-6	TRBJ2-6	15
TGTGCCAGTTCCGAGAGGAATTCACCCCTCCACTTT	CASSERNSPLHF	-	-	TRBV27	TRBJ1-6	12
TGTGCCAGCAGCTCCTCCGGGTACCAAGAGACCCAGTACTTC	CASSSSGYQETQYF	-	-	TRBV5-4	TRBJ2-5	14